The rows below give T cell receptor beta chains drawn from one sample of a study of T cell responses to AZD1222 COVID-19 vaccine. The protocol was immunoSEQ multiplex PCR, while the TCRdb copy is restricted to in-frame clones and leaves out a portion. The table records 95,000 to 100,000 clones, about nine tenths of them present only once. This material consisted of peripheral blood, taken on day 0 of AZD1222 vaccination. The source of these receptors is an adult in good health. The CDR3 runs from the conserved cysteine through the conserved F or W. D genes are given only for firm matches. Size is omitted from some rows. Given values are once, few, many or a class for expanded clones.

j_gene,d_gene,abundance,v_gene,CDR3nt,CDR3aa
TRBJ1-1,TRBD1,few,TRBV18,TGTGCCAGCTCCCCAGCTACAGGGGTCGAACGCACTGAAGCTTTCTTT,CASSPATGVERTEAFF
TRBJ2-2,TRBD2,NA,TRBV5-1,TGCGCCAGCACCGGGACTAGCGTCAACACCGGGGAGCTGTTTTTT,CASTGTSVNTGELFF
TRBJ2-4,NA,NA,TRBV5-6,TGTGCCAGCAGCTCGGTCTTGGCCAAAAACATTCAGTACTTC,CASSSVLAKNIQYF
TRBJ1-5,NA,NA,TRBV6-1,TGTGCCAGCAGTGAAGGTCCGGGGGGGGATCAGCCCCAGCATTTT,CASSEGPGGDQPQHF
TRBJ1-5,NA,few,TRBV27,TGTGCCAGCAGTTTGGGGGATCCTGCCACCAATCAGCCCCAGCATTTT,CASSLGDPATNQPQHF
TRBJ2-5,NA,NA,TRBV2,TGTGCCAGCAGTGTTCAGGGGAGCCAAGAGACCCAGTACTTC,CASSVQGSQETQYF
TRBJ2-7,NA,NA,TRBV7-9,TGTGCCAGCAGCTTAGCGAAGGAGCTCTACGAGCAGTACTTC,CASSLAKELYEQYF
TRBJ1-1,NA,NA,TRBV5-4,TGTGCCAGCAGCAACGGCAGGGGTGGAACTGAAGCTTTCTTT,CASSNGRGGTEAFF
TRBJ1-4,NA,NA,TRBV7-2,TGTGCCAGCAGCTTAGAAACAGCCCCGTGGGAAAAACTGTTTTTT,CASSLETAPWEKLFF
TRBJ1-5,NA,NA,TRBV19,TGTGCCAGTAGTCAGTTGCAGGGCAATCAGCCCCAGCATTTT,CASSQLQGNQPQHF
TRBJ2-1,NA,few,TRBV5-6,TGTGCCAGCAGCTTCGGGGATGAGCAGTTCTTC,CASSFGDEQFF
TRBJ2-7,NA,NA,TRBV29-1,TGCAGCGTTGAAAGCGGCTACGAGCAGTACTTC,CSVESGYEQYF
TRBJ2-6,TRBD1,NA,TRBV19,TGTGCCAGTAGTTCGGGACAGTACCGATCTGGGGCCAACGTCCTGACTTTC,CASSSGQYRSGANVLTF
TRBJ1-2,NA,NA,TRBV3-1/TRBV3-2,TGTGCCAGCAGCCTTGCCTCCTATGGCTACACCTTC,CASSLASYGYTF
TRBJ1-5,NA,NA,TRBV10-3,TGTGCCATCAGTGATGGAGGCAGCAATCAGCCCCAGCATTTT,CAISDGGSNQPQHF
TRBJ1-6,NA,NA,TRBV5-6,TGTGCCAGCAGCTTAAGAGAGAGGCGTAATTCACCCCTCCACTTT,CASSLRERRNSPLHF
TRBJ1-1,NA,NA,TRBV6-5,TGTGCCAGCAGTTCTACACAGTGGAACACTGAAGCTTTCTTT,CASSSTQWNTEAFF
TRBJ1-2,NA,NA,TRBV6-5,TGTGCCAGCAGTTACTCGATAGGACAGTCCTATGGCTACACCTTC,CASSYSIGQSYGYTF
TRBJ1-1,NA,NA,TRBV12-3/TRBV12-4,TGTGCCAGCAGTTTGGGGGGCGACGCTTTCTTT,CASSLGGDAFF
TRBJ2-1,NA,NA,TRBV27,TGTGCCAGCAGTTTACGGGGATTCTTAGGCAATGAGCAGTTCTTC,CASSLRGFLGNEQFF
TRBJ2-1,NA,NA,TRBV27,TGTGCCAGCAGTCACTTCCCGGAGGGAGCCTACAATGAGCAGTTCTTC,CASSHFPEGAYNEQFF
TRBJ1-2,NA,once,TRBV5-6,TGTGCCAGCAGCTCCCTCGTCGATGGCTACACCTTC,CASSSLVDGYTF
TRBJ1-1,NA,once,TRBV5-5,TGTGCCAGCAGCTCCGATTGGGCGGCTTTCTTT,CASSSDWAAFF
TRBJ2-7,NA,NA,TRBV19,TGTGCCAGTAGTAGGGACCAAACCTACGAGCAGTACTTC,CASSRDQTYEQYF
TRBJ1-2,NA,few,TRBV27,TGTGCCAGCAGTTTACTAGCAGGGAGTGTCTATGGCTACACCTTC,CASSLLAGSVYGYTF
TRBJ1-1,NA,NA,TRBV28,TGTGCCTCAAGGGGGACTGAAGCTTTCTTT,CASRGTEAFF
TRBJ2-6,NA,NA,TRBV6-5,TGTGCCAGCTACCCGGGGCACTCTGGGGCCAACGTCCTGACTTTC,CASYPGHSGANVLTF
TRBJ1-5,NA,NA,TRBV5-6,TGTGCCAGCAGCATTAGCAATCAGCCCCAGCATTTT,CASSISNQPQHF
TRBJ1-3,NA,once,TRBV9,TGTGCCAGCAGCGTAGCTAGCGGGGGCACTGGAAACACCATATATTTT,CASSVASGGTGNTIYF
TRBJ1-1,NA,NA,TRBV4-1,TGCGCCAGCAGCCAGGTAGGGGAAAACACTGAAGCTTTCTTT,CASSQVGENTEAFF
TRBJ2-1,NA,once,TRBV2,TGTGCCAGCAGTGTATACGGCCGGGACAATGAGCAGTTCTTC,CASSVYGRDNEQFF
TRBJ1-2,TRBD1,NA,TRBV7-2,TGTGCCAGCAGCGGAGGACAGGGGCTGTACTATGGCTACACCTTC,CASSGGQGLYYGYTF
TRBJ2-1,NA,NA,TRBV7-6,TGTGCCAGCAGCTTAAGTGCGGGGTCCTACAATGAGCAGTTCTTC,CASSLSAGSYNEQFF
TRBJ1-2,NA,NA,TRBV28,TGTGCCAGCAGTTTTGACTCCTATGGCTACACCTTC,CASSFDSYGYTF